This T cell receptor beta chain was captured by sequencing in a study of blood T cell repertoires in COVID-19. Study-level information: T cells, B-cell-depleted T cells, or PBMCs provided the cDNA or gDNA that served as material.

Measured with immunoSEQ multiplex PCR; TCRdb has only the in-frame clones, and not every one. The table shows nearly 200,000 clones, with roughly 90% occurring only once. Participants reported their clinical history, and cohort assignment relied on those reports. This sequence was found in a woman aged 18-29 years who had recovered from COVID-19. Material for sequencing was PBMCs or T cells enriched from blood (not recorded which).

The DNA of the CDR3 is TGTGCCAGCAGCTTACCCTCCGGACTAGTCATTTCCGGGGATACGCAGTATTTT. It specifies CASSLPSGLVISGDTQYF. This chain joins TRBV13 and TRBJ2-3; 7 bases match TRBD2. CDR3 length: 18 residues. The germline CDR1 and CDR2 sequences are PRHDT and FYEKMQ (reference sequence). With 2 bases clipped from V and 6 bases from J, the junction kept 17 bases outside the gene matches.